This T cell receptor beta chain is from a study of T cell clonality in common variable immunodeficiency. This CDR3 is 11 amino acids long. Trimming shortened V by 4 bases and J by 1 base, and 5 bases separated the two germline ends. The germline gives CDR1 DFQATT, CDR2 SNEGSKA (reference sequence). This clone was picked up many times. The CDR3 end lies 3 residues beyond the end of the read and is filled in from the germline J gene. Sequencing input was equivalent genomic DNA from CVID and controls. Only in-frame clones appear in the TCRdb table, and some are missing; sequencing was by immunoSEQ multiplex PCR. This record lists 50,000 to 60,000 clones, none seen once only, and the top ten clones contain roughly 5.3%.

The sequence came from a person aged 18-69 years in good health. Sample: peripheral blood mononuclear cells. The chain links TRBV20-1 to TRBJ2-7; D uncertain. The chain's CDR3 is CSATGSYEQYF. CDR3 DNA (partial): TGCAGTGCTACGGGTTCCTACGAG.